These 8 T cell receptor beta chains came from one sample sequenced in a study of read filtering for tumor transcriptome and immune sequencing. From roughly 390 ng of RNA, a library with molecular barcoded alpha/delta and beta/gamma adaptors was made. TCRdb reanalysed the reads using MiXCR and keeps one entry per CDR3 protein. Of about 130,000 distinct CDR3 sequences in the sample, 13% were seen once. Sequencing was done on a sample of a population of CD138-negative cells sorted from bone marrow. The receptor source for this set is a donor aged 40 or over with multiple myeloma.

This clonotype has a count of ten or more. The V and J genes are TRBV29-1 and TRBJ2-1; unclear D gene. Trimming took 3 bases from V and 0 from J, leaving 12 bases between them. This CDR3 comprises 15 residues. CDR1 SQVTM and CDR2 ANQGSEA come from the germline V gene. CDR3 in DNA: TGCAGCGTTGAGTCCCCCATGAGCTCCTACAATGAGCAGTTCTTC. This encodes CSVESPMSSYNEQFF.

This chain uses TRBV20-1 with TRBJ1-1; possible D gene TRBD1, 6 bases. There are 15 residues in the CDR3. Trimming took off 2 bases at V and 0 bases at J, with 13 bases between the two ends. The germline V gene encodes CDR1 DFQATT and CDR2 SNEGSKA (reference sequence). The CDR3 spells CSARRGGRMNTEAFF. The CDR3 DNA reads TGCAGTGCTAGAAGAGGGGGACGAATGAACACTGAAGCTTTCTTT.

There are many counts of this clonotype. The V call is TRBV7-8, the J call TRBJ2-1; 15 bases are a match to TRBD2. J was trimmed by 10 bases and V by 2 bases; bases with no gene match: 6. The CDR3 contains 16 residues. The germline CDR1 and CDR2 sequences are SGHVS and FQNEAQ. Here the CDR3 reads CASSLRTSGGAREQFF. CDR3 bases: TGTGCCAGCAGCTTACGGACTAGCGGGGGGGCCCGAGAGCAGTTCTTC.

This clonotype has a handful of counts. A much bigger clone sits one base away, suggesting this may be a read error. The CDR3 region is CACSLTVSGTEAFF. For the CDR3, the DNA is TGCGCCTGCAGCTTGACAGTATCGGGGACTGAAGCTTTCTTT. The J gene is TRBJ1-1, the V gene TRBV5-1, with D perhaps matching TRBD1 (5 bases). CDR3 length: 14 amino acids. Per the germline V gene, CDR1 is SGHRS and CDR2 is YFSETQ.

The table lists this clonotype with many counts. The rearrangement joins TRBV7-2 to TRBJ2-3; 7 positions agree with TRBD2. This CDR3 spans 17 amino acids. V shed 2 bases, J shed 6 bases, and the junction held 14 bases outside the gene matches. Germline assignment: CDR1 SGHTA and CDR2 FQGNSA. The CDR3 loop is CASSLKGGSLGWDTQYF. In DNA, the CDR3 is TGTGCCAGCAGCTTAAAAGGCGGGAGCCTAGGCTGGGATACGCAGTATTTT. Based on the CDR3 plus reference TRBV7-2 and TRBJ2-3, the full variable domain is GAGVSQSPSNKVTEKGKDVELRCDPISGHTALYWYRQSLGQGLEFLIYFQGNSAPDKSGLPSDRFSAERTGGSVSTLTIQRTQQEDSAVYLCASSLKGGSLGWDTQYFGPGTRLTVL.

Points on this clonotype: A clone one base away is much larger, so this may be a read error. Because the CDR3 is missing its conserved closing phenylalanine or tryptophan, this is likely a read error. The chain is built from TRBV7-9 and TRBJ1-2; tentatively, D is TRBD1 (5 bases). The CDR3 runs to 13 residues. Deletions cut 3 bases from V and 4 bases from J, with 9 bases between. In germline, CDR1 is SEHNR, CDR2 FQNEAQ (reference sequence). The CDR3 DNA sequence: TGTGCCAGCAGCTTCTCCGACAGCTATGGCTACACCCTC. Translated: CASSFSDSYGYTL.

This chain joins TRBV7-2 and TRBJ2-5, with 8 nucleotides matching TRBD2. CDR3 length: 15 residues. With V trimmed by 4 bases and J by 3 bases, 7 bases remained unmatched. Germline CDR1 SGHTA, CDR2 FQGNSA. The CDR3 loop reads CASSSFLGGEETQYF. CDR3 DNA: TGTGCCAGCAGCTCCTTCCTCGGGGGGGAAGAGACCCAGTACTTC.

The sample holds many counts of this clonotype. The rearrangement uses TRBV7-8 and TRBJ2-6, with 9 bases identical to TRBD2. The junction had 6 bases not matched to a gene; V was cut back by 0 bases and J by 3 bases. The CDR3 totals 18 residues. Germline values: CDR1 SGHVS, CDR2 FQNEAQ. The CDR3 DNA reads as TGTGCCAGCAGCTTAGCTGGCGGGGGGGCGGTTGGGGCCAACGTCCTGACTTTC. Its protein product is CASSLAGGGAVGANVLTF.